The rows below give T cell receptor beta chains drawn from one sample of a study of T cells in Graves' hyperthyroidism and ophthalmopathy. MiXCR, applied by TCRdb to the multiplex PCR reads, yields one record per CDR3 protein. This table holds hundreds of thousands of distinct CDR3 sequences, less than 15% found once. The material sequenced was blood. These receptor sequences come from a woman aged 18-29 years with Graves' hyperthyroidism. Both conserved end residues are part of each CDR3. The D gene is left open where the match is weak. Where a row states a size, it is once, few, many or the class of an expanded clone; other rows omit it.

j_call | clone_size | v_call | d_call | cdr3_nt | cdr3_aa
TRBJ2-2 | many | TRBV30 | . | TGTGCCTGGAGTCCCCTGTCGAGTGGTTGGGGAACCGGGGAGCTGTTTTTT | CAWSPLSSGWGTGELFF
TRBJ1-1 | few | TRBV19 | . | TGTGCCAGTAGGCGAGGGTGGACTGAAGCTTTCTTT | CASRRGWTEAFF
TRBJ2-7 | few | TRBV13 | . | TGTGCCAGCAGCTTGTCCCAGGGGGGGCTGGGCTACGAGCAGTACTTC | CASSLSQGGLGYEQYF
TRBJ2-2 | many | TRBV7-2 | . | TGTGCCAGCAGCCCCTTTGGTAGCGGACTTCCCGGGGAGCTGTTTTTT | CASSPFGSGLPGELFF
TRBJ2-3 | many | TRBV28 | TRBD2 | TGTGCCAGCAGTTCTCTAGCGGGCGGCGGGGATACGCAGTATTTT | CASSSLAGGGDTQYF
TRBJ2-4 | few | TRBV5-6 | . | TGTGCCAGCAGCCCGCGCAGGTTACAAAACATTCAGTACTTC | CASSPRRLQNIQYF
TRBJ1-2 | many | TRBV20-1 | . | TGCAGTGCTAGAGATCAGCAGGGGTGGATGGGCTACACCTTC | CSARDQQGWMGYTF
TRBJ1-1 | many | TRBV12-3/TRBV12-4 | . | TGTGCCAGCAGCCATACAGGGTTGAACACTGAAGCTTTCTTT | CASSHTGLNTEAFF
TRBJ2-1 | . | TRBV5-1 | . | TGCGCCAGCAGCTTGCGGGTGGAGCGGACAGAGTCGTTCTTC | CASSLRVERTESFF
TRBJ2-5 | . | TRBV6-1 | TRBD1 | TGTGCCAGCAGCCCTCCGGGACAGGGGAGCGAGACCCAGTACTTC | CASSPPGQGSETQYF
TRBJ1-1 | . | TRBV27 | . | TGTGCCAGCAGTCCCAGATCAGCGAACACTGAAGCTTTCTTT | CASSPRSANTEAFF
TRBJ2-1 | many | TRBV18 | . | TGTGCCAGCTCATATGGGAGCGGGGAGCAGTTCTTC | CASSYGSGEQFF
TRBJ2-7 | many | TRBV20-1 | TRBD1 | TGCAGTGCGCAGCAAGGGACAGCCTACGAGCAGTACTTC | CSAQQGTAYEQYF
TRBJ2-3 | many | TRBV11-3 | . | TGTGCCAGCAGTCCCAATTTATGGCTTCAGACTGACACAGATACGCAGTATTTT | CASSPNLWLQTDTDTQYF
TRBJ2-1 | . | TRBV27 | TRBD2 | TGTGCCAGCAGTACCCGGACTAGCGGGAGGGCCTATGAGCAGTTCTTC | CASSTRTSGRAYEQFF
TRBJ2-7 | few | TRBV3-1 | . | TGTGCCAGCAGCCACCCACAGATCAGCTACGAGCAGTACTTC | CASSHPQISYEQYF
TRBJ2-4 | many | TRBV20-1 | . | TGCAGTGCTAGTAGTCCTATAGCCAAAAACATTCAGTACTTC | CSASSPIAKNIQYF
TRBJ2-2 | few | TRBV7-2 | . | TGTGCCAGCAGCCCCTTCGGAGGGGCCACCGGGGAGCTGTTTTTT | CASSPFGGATGELFF
TRBJ2-3 | many | TRBV12-3/TRBV12-4 | TRBD2 | TGTGCCAGCAGTTTTCTTAGCGGGAGCTCCGGTGCAGATACGCAGTATTTT | CASSFLSGSSGADTQYF
TRBJ2-4 | . | TRBV7-2 | . | TGTGCCAGCAGCTTTCTGTCAGGGAACATTCAGTACTTC | CASSFLSGNIQYF
TRBJ1-5 | many | TRBV19 | . | TGTGCCAGTAGCTTTGGCTGGGGGCAGCCCCAGCATTTT | CASSFGWGQPQHF
TRBJ1-2 | . | TRBV5-1 | . | TGCGCCAGCAGCTCGATTGGGGCAGCCTATGGCTACACCTTC | CASSSIGAAYGYTF
TRBJ1-1 | few | TRBV29-1 | . | TGCAGCGTTGTTACGTTCTTAGGCACTGAAGCTTTCTTT | CSVVTFLGTEAFF
TRBJ1-1 | many | TRBV2 | TRBD1 | TGTGCCAGCAGTGCTACAGGGGACGGCACTGAAGCTTTCTTT | CASSATGDGTEAFF
TRBJ1-5 | many | TRBV11-2 | . | TGTGCCAGCAGCTTAGATTTCGCGAATCAGCCCCAGCATTTT | CASSLDFANQPQHF
TRBJ1-6 | . | TRBV6-1 | . | TGTGCCAGCAGTACCGACAGGAGCTATAATTCACCCCTCCACTTT | CASSTDRSYNSPLHF
TRBJ2-5 | . | TRBV4-3 | TRBD1 | TGCGCCAGCAGCCAAGAAGGGGACAGAGTCCAAGAGACCCAGTACTTC | CASSQEGDRVQETQYF
TRBJ2-6 | few | TRBV7-9 | . | TGTGCCAGCAGCTTGGACAGAGGTCCCTCTTTC | CASSLDRGPSF
TRBJ2-3 | few | TRBV9 | . | TGTGCCAGCAGCGTAGGGGCTAGTATACCAGATACGCAGTATTTT | CASSVGASIPDTQYF
TRBJ2-2 | . | TRBV20-1 | TRBD2 | TGCAGTGCTAGAGATCCCCGGGAGGGATACACCGGGGAGCTGTTTTTT | CSARDPREGYTGELFF
TRBJ2-5 | many | TRBV20-1 | . | TGCAGTGCCACTGCAGGGATCTTGGGGACCCAGTACTTC | CSATAGILGTQYF
TRBJ2-7 | many | TRBV7-9 | TRBD1 | TGTGCCAGCAGCTCCGCCGGACAGGGGGCCTACGAGCAGTACTTC | CASSSAGQGAYEQYF
TRBJ2-2 | . | TRBV7-9 | . | TGTGCCAGCAGCCCAATCACAGGCTCGAACACCGGGGAGCTGTTTTTT | CASSPITGSNTGELFF
TRBJ2-5 | many | TRBV2 | . | TGTGCCAGCAGTGAAGCGCGACTTAAAGAGACCCAGTACTTC | CASSEARLKETQYF
TRBJ2-7 | . | TRBV29-1 | TRBD1 | TGCAGCGTTGAAGAGACAGGGCCCCAGCAGTACTTC | CSVEETGPQQYF
TRBJ1-1 | few | TRBV7-9 | . | TGTGCCAGCAGCTCTATCGGACAGAAGAGGACTGAAGCTTTCTTT | CASSSIGQKRTEAFF
TRBJ2-7 | . | TRBV29-1 | . | TGCAGCGTTGACCTCGGGGAGCAGTACTTC | CSVDLGEQYF
TRBJ2-1 | . | TRBV28 | TRBD2 | TGTGCCAGCAGTCCCAGCGGGGGCGGGTACAATGAGCAGTTCTTC | CASSPSGGGYNEQFF
TRBJ2-5 | many | TRBV12-5 | TRBD1 | TGTGCTAGTGGTCACTCTACCAGGACAGGGGACAAAGAGACCCAGTACTTC | CASGHSTRTGDKETQYF
TRBJ2-3 | many | TRBV7-2 | TRBD2 | TGTGCCAGCAGCTTACCGGCGCGGGAGGGAGTGGGTAGCACAGATACGCAGTATTTT | CASSLPAREGVGSTDTQYF
TRBJ2-1 | . | TRBV6-2/TRBV6-3 | . | TGTGCCAGCAGTTACTCCGGCAGGGGGGGGCAAGGGCAGTTCTTC | CASSYSGRGGQGQFF
TRBJ2-1 | many | TRBV29-1 | . | TGCAGCGTTGTGCTAGCGACGACGATATATGAGCAGTTCTTC | CSVVLATTIYEQFF
TRBJ2-7 | . | TRBV25-1 | . | TGTGCCAGCAGTGCCCGGCACAAGGTAGGCGAGCAGTACTTC | CASSARHKVGEQYF
TRBJ1-5 | many | TRBV6-1 | . | TGTGCCAGCAGCAAATCGCCCAATCAGCCCCAGCATTTT | CASSKSPNQPQHF
TRBJ2-2 | few | TRBV27 | . | TGTGCCAGCAGTTTAAGGCAGGGTTGGACCGGGGAGCTGTTTTTT | CASSLRQGWTGELFF
TRBJ1-2 | many | TRBV6-2/TRBV6-3 | . | TGTGCCAGCAGTTACTCGAGGACTGGGTATGGCTACACCTTC | CASSYSRTGYGYTF